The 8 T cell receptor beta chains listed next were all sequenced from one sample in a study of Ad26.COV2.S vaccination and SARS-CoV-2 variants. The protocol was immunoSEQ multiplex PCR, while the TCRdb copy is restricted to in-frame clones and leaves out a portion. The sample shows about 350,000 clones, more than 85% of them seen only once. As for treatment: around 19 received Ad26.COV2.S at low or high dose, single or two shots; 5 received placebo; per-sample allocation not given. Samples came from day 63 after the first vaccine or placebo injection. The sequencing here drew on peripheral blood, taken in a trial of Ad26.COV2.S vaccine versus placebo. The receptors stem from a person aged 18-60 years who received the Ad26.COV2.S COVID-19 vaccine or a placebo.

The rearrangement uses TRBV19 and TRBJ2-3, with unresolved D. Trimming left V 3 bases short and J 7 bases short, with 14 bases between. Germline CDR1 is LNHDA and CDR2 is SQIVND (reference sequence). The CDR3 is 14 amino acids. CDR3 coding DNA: TGTGCCAGTAGTATTAGTCTTGAGAGGAATACGCAGTATTTT. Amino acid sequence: CASSISLERNTQYF. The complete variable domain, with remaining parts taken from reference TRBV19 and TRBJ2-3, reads DGGITQSPKYLFRKEGQNVTLSCEQNLNHDAMYWYRQDPGQGLRLIYYSQIVNDFQKGDIAEGYSVSREKKESFPLTVTSAQKNPTAFYLCASSISLERNTQYFGPGTRLTVL.

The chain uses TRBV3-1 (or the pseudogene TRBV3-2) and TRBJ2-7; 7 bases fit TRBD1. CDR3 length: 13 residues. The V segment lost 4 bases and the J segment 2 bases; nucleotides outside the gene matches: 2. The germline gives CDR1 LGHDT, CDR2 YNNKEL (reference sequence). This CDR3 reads CASSPGQPYEQYF. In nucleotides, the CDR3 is TGTGCCAGCAGCCCGGGACAGCCCTACGAGCAGTACTTC.

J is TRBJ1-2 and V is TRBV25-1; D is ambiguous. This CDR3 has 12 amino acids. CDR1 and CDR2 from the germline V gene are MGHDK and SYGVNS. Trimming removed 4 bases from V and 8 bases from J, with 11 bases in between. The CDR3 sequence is CASSVDLLGYTF. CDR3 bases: TGTGCCAGCAGTGTCGACCTCCTGGGCTACACCTTC.

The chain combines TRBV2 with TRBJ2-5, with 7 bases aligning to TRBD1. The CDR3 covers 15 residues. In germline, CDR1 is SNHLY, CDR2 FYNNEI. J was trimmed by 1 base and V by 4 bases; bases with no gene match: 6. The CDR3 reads CASSALWDSQETQYF. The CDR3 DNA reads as TGTGCCAGCAGTGCCTTGTGGGACAGCCAAGAGACCCAGTACTTC.

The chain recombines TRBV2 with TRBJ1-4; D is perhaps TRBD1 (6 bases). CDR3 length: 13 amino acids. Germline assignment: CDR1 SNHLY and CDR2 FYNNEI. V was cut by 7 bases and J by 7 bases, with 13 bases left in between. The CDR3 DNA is TGTGCCAGCAACGGACAGCCCGCTGAAAAACTGTTTTTT. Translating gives CASNGQPAEKLFF.

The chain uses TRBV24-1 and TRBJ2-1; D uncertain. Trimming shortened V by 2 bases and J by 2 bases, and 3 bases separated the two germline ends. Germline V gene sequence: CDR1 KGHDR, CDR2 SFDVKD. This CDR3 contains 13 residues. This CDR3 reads CATSDSPYNEQFF. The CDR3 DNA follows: TGTGCCACCAGTGATTCACCCTACAATGAGCAGTTCTTC.

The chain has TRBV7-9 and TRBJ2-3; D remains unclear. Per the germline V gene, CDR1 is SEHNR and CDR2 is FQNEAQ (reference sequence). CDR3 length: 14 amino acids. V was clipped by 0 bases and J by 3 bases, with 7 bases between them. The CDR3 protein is CASSLADQTDTQYF. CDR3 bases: TGTGCCAGCAGCTTAGCCGACCAGACAGATACGCAGTATTTT.

The CDR3 region is CASSTDSYNEQFF. In DNA form, the CDR3 reads TGTGCCAGCAGCACGGACAGTTACAATGAGCAGTTCTTC. The chain is built from TRBV7-8 and TRBJ2-1; weak D call: TRBD1 (6 bases). The ends were cut back, 5 bases at V and 4 bases at J, with 9 bases in the middle. Germline lookup yields CDR1 SGHVS and CDR2 FQNEAQ. This CDR3 comprises 13 residues.